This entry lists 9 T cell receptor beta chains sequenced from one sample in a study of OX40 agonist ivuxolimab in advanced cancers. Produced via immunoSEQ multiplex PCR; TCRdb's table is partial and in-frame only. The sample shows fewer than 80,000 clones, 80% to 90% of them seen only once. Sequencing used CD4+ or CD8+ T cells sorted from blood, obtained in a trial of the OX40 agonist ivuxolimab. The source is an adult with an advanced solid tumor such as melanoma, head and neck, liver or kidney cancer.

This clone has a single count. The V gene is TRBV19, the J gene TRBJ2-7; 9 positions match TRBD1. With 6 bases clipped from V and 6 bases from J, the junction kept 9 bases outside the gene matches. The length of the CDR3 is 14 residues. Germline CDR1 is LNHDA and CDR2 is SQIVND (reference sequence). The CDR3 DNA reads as TGTGCCAGTAGGGGACAGGGTGCGGGTGCCGAGCAGTACTTC. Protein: CASRGQGAGAEQYF.

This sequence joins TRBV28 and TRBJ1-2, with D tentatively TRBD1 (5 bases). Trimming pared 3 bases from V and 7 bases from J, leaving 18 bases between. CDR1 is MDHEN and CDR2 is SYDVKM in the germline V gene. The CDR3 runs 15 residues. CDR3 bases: TGTGCCAGCAGTTTGGGGCTCAACAAGGGTAGTGGCTACACCTTC. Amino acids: CASSLGLNKGSGYTF.

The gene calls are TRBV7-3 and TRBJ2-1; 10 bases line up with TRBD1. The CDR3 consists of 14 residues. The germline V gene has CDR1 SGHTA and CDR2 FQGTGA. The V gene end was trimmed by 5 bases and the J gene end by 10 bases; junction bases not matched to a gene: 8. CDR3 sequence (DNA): TGTGCCAGCAGCCCAGGGACAGGGGAGAACGAGCAGTTCTTC. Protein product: CASSPGTGENEQFF.

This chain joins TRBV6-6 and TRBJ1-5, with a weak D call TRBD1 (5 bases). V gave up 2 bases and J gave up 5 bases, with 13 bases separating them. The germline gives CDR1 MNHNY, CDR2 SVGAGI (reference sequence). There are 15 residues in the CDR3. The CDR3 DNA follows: TGTGCCAGCAGTTACCTCGGGGGAAGGGATCAGCCCCAGCATTTT. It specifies CASSYLGGRDQPQHF.

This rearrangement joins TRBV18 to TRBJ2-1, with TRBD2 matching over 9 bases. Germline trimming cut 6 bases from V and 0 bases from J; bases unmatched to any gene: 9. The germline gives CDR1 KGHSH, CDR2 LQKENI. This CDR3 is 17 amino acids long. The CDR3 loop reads CASSPRLAESSYNEQFF. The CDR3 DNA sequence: TGTGCCAGCTCCCCCCGACTAGCGGAGAGCTCCTACAATGAGCAGTTCTTC.

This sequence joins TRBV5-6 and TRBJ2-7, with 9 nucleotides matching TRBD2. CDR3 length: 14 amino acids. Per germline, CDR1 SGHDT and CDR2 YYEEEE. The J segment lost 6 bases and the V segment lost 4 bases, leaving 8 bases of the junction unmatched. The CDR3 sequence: CASSKGTSMFEQYF. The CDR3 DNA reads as TGTGCCAGCAGCAAAGGGACTAGCATGTTCGAGCAGTACTTC. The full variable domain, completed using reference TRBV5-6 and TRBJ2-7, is DAGVTQSPTHLIKTRGQQVTLRCSPKSGHDTVSWYQQALGQGPQFIFQYYEEEERQRGNFPDRFSGHQFPNYSSELNVNALLLGDSALYLCASSKGTSMFEQYFGPGTRLTVT.

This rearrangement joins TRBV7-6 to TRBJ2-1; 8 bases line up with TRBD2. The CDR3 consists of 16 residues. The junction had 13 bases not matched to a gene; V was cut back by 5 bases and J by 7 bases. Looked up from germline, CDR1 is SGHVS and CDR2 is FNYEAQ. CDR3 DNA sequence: TGTGCCAGCAGCCCCTTAGGAGCGGGGGCCTGGAATGAGCAGTTCTTC. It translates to CASSPLGAGAWNEQFF.

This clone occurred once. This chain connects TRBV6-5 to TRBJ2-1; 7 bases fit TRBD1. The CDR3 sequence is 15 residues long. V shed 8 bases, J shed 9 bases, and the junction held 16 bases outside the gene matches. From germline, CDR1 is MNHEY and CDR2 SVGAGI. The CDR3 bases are TGTGCCAGCCGAGACAGGGCTATGGGCCGGGGTGAGCAGTTCTTC. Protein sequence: CASRDRAMGRGEQFF.

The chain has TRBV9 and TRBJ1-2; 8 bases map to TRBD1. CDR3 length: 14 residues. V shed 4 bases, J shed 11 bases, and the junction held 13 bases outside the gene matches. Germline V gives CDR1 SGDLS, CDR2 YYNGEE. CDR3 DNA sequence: TGTGCCAGCAGCACCCACAGGGGGGACCCAAGGTACACCTTC. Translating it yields CASSTHRGDPRYTF.